Below are 22 T cell receptor beta chains sequenced from a single sample in a study of T cell repertoires in cytomegalovirus infection. Their cognate antigens are unknown. Using its own MiXCR run on the reads, TCRdb lists one record per CDR3 protein. The sample records hundreds of thousands of distinct CDR3 sequences, 30% to 40% being singletons. Here the sequenced sample was cultured PBMCs, taken from culture after CMV antigen stimulation. Every receptor here comes from a human donor in good health (CMV status not recorded). Some clones in this sample may be carry-over from other donors' samples.

This clonotype has a handful of counts. CDR3 in DNA: TGTGCCATCAGTGAGTACGAATGGAATGAGCAGTTCTTC. Its translation is CAISEYEWNEQFF. This rearrangement joins TRBV10-3 to TRBJ2-1, with no clear D. Germline assignment: CDR1 ENHRY and CDR2 SYGVKD. V shed 1 base and J shed 7 bases, with 8 bases lying between them. The CDR3 length is 13 residues.

This clonotype was found a few times. V and J are TRBV14 and TRBJ2-3, with 7 positions matching TRBD2. This CDR3 has 15 residues. The germline V gene has CDR1 SGHDN and CDR2 FVKESK. Trimming removed 2 bases from V and 3 bases from J; junction bases left unmatched: 5. CDR3: CASSQRSGMTDTQYF. Written as DNA, the CDR3 is TGTGCCAGCAGCCAAAGAAGCGGGATGACAGATACGCAGTATTTT.

The rearrangement uses TRBV2 and TRBJ2-3; unclear D gene. Germline V gives CDR1 SNHLY, CDR2 FYNNEI. The CDR3 spans 12 residues. V lost 3 bases and J lost 6, with 7 bases in between. In DNA form, the CDR3 reads TGTGCCAGCAGTGATTTGGGTGATACGCAGTATTTT. As protein: CASSDLGDTQYF.

This rearrangement joins TRBV4-1 to TRBJ2-5; D uncertain. Germline V lookup: CDR1 MGHRA, CDR2 YSYEKL. V lost 1 base, J lost 2 bases, and 11 bases lay in between. CDR3 length equals 15 residues. The CDR3 reads CASSQVKARQETQYF. CDR3 sequence (DNA): TGCGCCAGCAGCCAAGTGAAGGCTAGACAAGAGACCCAGTACTTC.

This rearrangement joins TRBV6-1 to TRBJ2-7, with D possibly being TRBD2 (6 bases). This CDR3 is built from 15 residues. V was clipped by 6 bases and J by 3 bases, with 18 bases between them. The germline gives CDR1 MNHNS, CDR2 SASEGT. DNA of the CDR3: TGTGCCAGCAGGAGAGGGACTGGAGGAATCTACGAGCAGTACGTC. Its protein is CASRRGTGGIYEQYV.

The chain joins TRBV6-5 to TRBJ2-2; D is unresolved. The germline V and J ends were trimmed by 2 bases and 2 bases, with 18 bases remaining between them. Germline V gene lookup returns CDR1 MNHEY and CDR2 SVGAGI. The CDR3 length is 18 residues. In DNA, the CDR3 is TGTGCCAGCAGTTACCGCCCCTTATGGCTGGATAACACCGGGGAGCTGTTTTTT. Amino acid sequence: CASSYRPLWLDNTGELFF.

This clonotype has just a few counts. The chain has TRBV20-1 and TRBJ2-6, with 9 bases that match TRBD2. With V trimmed by 1 base and J by 0 bases, 4 bases remained unmatched. This CDR3 is built from 17 residues. Germline V gene lookup returns CDR1 DFQATT and CDR2 SNEGSKA (reference sequence). The CDR3 DNA sequence: TGCAGTGCTAGAGGGGGCGGGAGGGCCTCTGGGGCCAACGTCCTGACTTTC. Translating gives CSARGGGRASGANVLTF.

The rearrangement joins TRBV12-3 or TRBV12-4 to TRBJ2-5, with TRBD1 matching over 9 bases. This CDR3 spans 13 amino acids. V was pared by 5 bases and J by 7 bases, with 5 bases of the junction left unmatched. CDR3 amino acids: CASSGGQGSTQYF. The DNA of the CDR3 is TGTGCCAGCAGTGGAGGACAGGGGTCGACCCAGTACTTC.

This clonotype was seen at least ten times. This chain connects TRBV7-2 to TRBJ1-2; 7 bases align to TRBD1. Germline V CDR1 and CDR2: SGHTA, FQGNSA. Losses at the gene ends were 4 bases for V and 8 bases for J; bases not matched to a gene: 4. The CDR3 spans 12 residues. CDR3 sequence reads: CASSSTGRGYTF. The CDR3 DNA reads TGTGCCAGCAGCTCGACAGGGCGAGGCTACACCTTC.

The rearrangement uses TRBV10-3 and TRBJ1-2, with 7 bases fitting TRBD1. Trimming removed 4 bases from V and 3 bases from J; junction bases left unmatched: 5. The CDR3 sequence is 14 residues long. The germline gives CDR1 ENHRY, CDR2 SYGVKD. Here the CDR3 reads CAISGLDRDYGYTF. DNA of the CDR3: TGTGCCATCAGTGGGCTAGACAGGGACTATGGCTACACCTTC.

The chain joins TRBV13 to TRBJ1-2; 9 nucleotides align to TRBD1. The germline V gene encodes CDR1 PRHDT and CDR2 FYEKMQ (reference sequence). This CDR3 is built from 16 residues. V lost 2 bases to trimming and J lost 4 bases; unmatched junction nucleotides: 8. The CDR3 DNA reads as TGTGCCAGCAGCTTAAGTAGGGACAGGGTGGGCTATGGCTACACCTTC. This gives the protein CASSLSRDRVGYGYTF.

The chain combines TRBV13 with TRBJ2-3; 11 positions match TRBD1. Germline CDR1 reads PRHDT; CDR2 reads FYEKMQ (reference sequence). The CDR3 has 15 amino acids. Trimming at V came to 5 bases and at J to 7 bases, leaving 8 bases not matched to a gene. The CDR3 nucleotides are TGTGCCAGCAGCGACGGACAGGGGGCGCTTAATACGCAGTATTTT. This gives the protein CASSDGQGALNTQYF.

On this clonotype: A much larger clone differs from this one at a single base, so this may be a read error. The chain has TRBV7-8 and TRBJ2-1, with D perhaps matching TRBD2 (5 bases). This CDR3 has 16 amino acids. The germline CDR1 and CDR2 sequences are SGHVS and FQNEAQ. Written as DNA, the CDR3 is TGTGCCAGCAGCTTTAGCGCGGGTTCTCGCTACAATGGGCAGTTCTTC. Translating it yields CASSFSAGSRYNGQFF.

This clonotype showed up many times. The CDR3 spells CASGGLSGANVLTF. Here the CDR3 DNA reads TGTGCCAGCGGGGGCCTGTCTGGGGCCAACGTCCTGACTTTC. This chain connects TRBV7-2 to TRBJ2-6, with a tentative D call TRBD1 (6 bases). In germline, CDR1 is SGHTA, CDR2 FQGNSA. There are 14 residues in the CDR3. V gave up 8 bases and J gave up 1 base, with 9 bases separating them.

There are a few counts of this clonotype. The V and J genes are TRBV19 and TRBJ2-2, with 12 bases aligning to TRBD1. The CDR3 runs 19 residues. Germline-derived CDR1 and CDR2 are LNHDA and SQIVND (reference sequence). V gave up 6 bases and J gave up 2 bases; unmatched junction bases: 13. The CDR3 DNA follows: TGTGCCAGTAGAAACCGGGACAGGGGGCTCGGACCTAACACCGGGGAGCTGTTTTTT. Protein: CASRNRDRGLGPNTGELFF. Full variable domain (rest looked up from reference TRBV19 and TRBJ2-2): DGGITQSPKYLFRKEGQNVTLSCEQNLNHDAMYWYRQDPGQGLRLIYYSQIVNDFQKGDIAEGYSVSREKKESFPLTVTSAQKNPTAFYLCASRNRDRGLGPNTGELFFGEGSRLTVL.

The chain recombines TRBV19 with TRBJ1-2; D remains ambiguous. The germline V gene has CDR1 LNHDA and CDR2 SQIVND (reference sequence). Trimming cost V 0 bases and J 3 bases, with 11 bases left between them. This CDR3 region has 15 residues. The CDR3 DNA is TGTGCCAGTAGTATAGAAGGGCGGCTGGACTATGGCTACACCTTC. It specifies CASSIEGRLDYGYTF. Supplemented by reference TRBV19 and TRBJ1-2, the full variable domain reads DGGITQSPKYLFRKEGQNVTLSCEQNLNHDAMYWYRQDPGQGLRLIYYSQIVNDFQKGDIAEGYSVSREKKESFPLTVTSAQKNPTAFYLCASSIEGRLDYGYTFGSGTRLTVV.

This clonotype was found a few times. The chain employs TRBV20-1 and TRBJ1-5; D remains ambiguous. V was shortened by 6 bases and J by 3 bases, with 12 bases between the two germline ends. Per the germline V gene, CDR1 is DFQATT and CDR2 is SNEGSKA (reference sequence). The CDR3 contains 13 residues. The DNA of the CDR3 is TGCAGTGCCGCTCCGACGTTCAATCAGCCCCAGCATTTT. Translating it yields CSAAPTFNQPQHF.

This clonotype was seen only a few times. J is TRBJ2-5 and V is TRBV10-3; weak D call: TRBD2 (5 bases). Trimming pared 8 bases from V and 0 bases from J, leaving 10 bases between. The CDR3 length is 13 residues. CDR1 and CDR2 from the germline V gene are ENHRY and SYGVKD. The CDR3 nucleotides are TGTGCCATCTCAGCGGAAAACCAAGAGACCCAGTACTTC. Translating it yields CAISAENQETQYF.

V usage is TRBV20-1 and J usage is TRBJ1-3, with 7 positions matching TRBD1. The CDR3 sequence is 14 residues long. Germline values: CDR1 DFQATT, CDR2 SNEGSKA (reference sequence). With V trimmed by 6 bases and J by 6 bases, 11 bases remained unmatched. This CDR3 reads CSAEAGTAINTIYF. CDR3 nucleotide sequence: TGCAGTGCGGAAGCCGGGACAGCCATAAACACCATATATTTT.

The chain has TRBV6-1 and TRBJ2-5; D may match TRBD1 or TRBD2 (5 bases each). Germline V gene lookup returns CDR1 MNHNS and CDR2 SASEGT. The CDR3 covers 13 residues. In DNA form, the CDR3 reads TGTTCCTCCGGGGCCCAGTCTAGGGAGACCCAGTACTTC. It encodes CSSGAQSRETQYF.

CDR3 coding DNA: TGTGCCAGCAGCCAAGATCCAGGGTGGGGGGAGACCCAGTACTTC. This encodes CASSQDPGWGETQYF. The chain carries TRBV4-2 and TRBJ2-5; the D call may be TRBD1 or TRBD2 (5 bases each). Germline CDR1 and CDR2: LGHNA and YNFKEQ. There are 15 residues in the CDR3. The ends were cut back, 0 bases at V and 5 bases at J, with 13 bases in the middle.

This chain uses TRBV19 with TRBJ2-3, with 8 nucleotides matching TRBD2. Germline CDR1 is LNHDA and CDR2 is SQIVND (reference sequence). CDR3 length: 20 residues. The trim removed 4 bases at V and 2 bases at J, leaving 20 bases unmatched. Written as DNA, the CDR3 is TGTGCCAGTAGTAACAAGGGGTTAGTCGCCCCTAGCGGGCCCACAGATACGCAGTATTTT. It specifies CASSNKGLVAPSGPTDTQYF.